This T cell receptor beta chain was recorded in a study of T cells in localized non-small cell lung cancer. Trimming at V came to 0 bases and at J to 4 bases, leaving 5 bases not matched to a gene. This CDR3 has 15 residues. Germline assignment: CDR1 MGHRA and CDR2 YSYEKL. Profiling relied on immunoSEQ multiplex PCR, and the TCRdb table lists in-frame clones only, not all of them. The sample lists about 8,200 clones; around 60% were seen once. As for this clone: What it binds is not known.

Study-wide findings and caveats: A single tumor region was sequenced, leaving heterogeneity possible. The greatest T cell clonality was found in uninvolved adjacent lung (higher than in tumor). There were a median about 53 of the top 100 tumor clones appearing in adjacent lung. There was an association of higher blood T cell density with longer overall survival.

The receptor was isolated from a male donor aged 60 or over with stage I squamous cell lung carcinoma. The sample here was lymph node tissue, taken before any cancer treatment. The chain couples TRBV4-1 to TRBJ1-1, with 7 bases identical to TRBD1. CDR3 amino acids: CASSQEATGITEAFF. The CDR3 nucleotides read TGCGCCAGCAGCCAAGAGGCGACAGGGATCACTGAAGCTTTCTTT.